Following are 7 T cell receptor beta chains from one sample sequenced in a study of T cell responses to AZD1222 COVID-19 vaccine. Assay used: immunoSEQ multiplex PCR; TCRdb lists only in-frame clones, some missing. The sample records some 70,000 clones, about 83% being singletons. Sample: peripheral blood, taken on day 0 of AZD1222 vaccination. These receptors came from an adult in good health.

The chain is built from TRBV6-2 or TRBV6-3 and TRBJ1-2, with 7 bases lining up with TRBD1. V was clipped by 6 bases and J by 2 bases; unmatched bases: 6. The CDR3 is 14 amino acids. CDR1 and CDR2 from the germline V gene are MNHEY and SVGEGT. CDR3 in amino acids: CASRPTGVNYGYTF. The CDR3 coding sequence is TGTGCCAGCAGACCTACAGGGGTCAACTATGGCTACACCTTC.

This chain connects TRBV28 to TRBJ2-5; D unclear. The CDR3 is 15 residues long. V was cut by 5 bases and J by 1 base, with 14 bases left in between. Germline CDR1 reads MDHEN; CDR2 reads SYDVKM. CDR3 nucleotide sequence: TGTGCCAGCAGTAGTGTGGTCAGAGTCCAAGAGACCCAGTACTTC. It codes for CASSSVVRVQETQYF.

This chain connects TRBV3-1 (or the pseudogene TRBV3-2) to TRBJ1-3; unclear D gene. Trimming pared 0 bases from V and 1 base from J, leaving 13 bases between. Germline CDR1 LGHDT, CDR2 YNNKEL (reference sequence). CDR3 size: 17 residues. The CDR3 protein is CASSQDSTTLSGNTIYF. CDR3 sequence (DNA): TGTGCCAGCAGCCAAGATTCGACGACACTATCTGGAAACACCATATATTTT.

The chain combines TRBV7-8 with TRBJ1-1; D is unclear. Trimming shortened V by 0 bases and J by 6 bases, and 8 bases separated the two germline ends. From germline, CDR1 is SGHVS and CDR2 FQNEAQ. The CDR3 is made up of 13 amino acids. The CDR3 reads CASSLAGSSEAFF. The CDR3 DNA follows: TGTGCCAGCAGCTTAGCTGGATCATCTGAAGCTTTCTTT.

This rearrangement joins TRBV10-2 to TRBJ2-3; 12 bases align to TRBD2. V gave up 6 bases and J gave up 2 bases; unmatched junction bases: 3. The germline gives CDR1 WSHSY, CDR2 SAAADI. CDR3 size: 15 residues. CDR3 nucleotides: TGCGCCAGCAGGCGACTAGCGGGGGACACAGATACGCAGTATTTT. Protein sequence: CASRRLAGDTDTQYF.

The chain uses TRBV30 and TRBJ1-1, with D unclear. The CDR3 is 13 residues long. V lost 5 bases and J 4 bases, leaving 14 bases between the germline ends. In germline, CDR1 is GTSNPN, CDR2 SVGIG (reference sequence). CDR3 sequence reads: CAWGAILGTEAFF. CDR3 DNA sequence: TGTGCCTGGGGTGCAATTTTGGGCACTGAAGCTTTCTTT.

There are a few counts of this clone. This sequence joins TRBV14 and TRBJ1-6; D gene ambiguous. This CDR3 has 13 amino acids. V lost 2 bases and J lost 10, with 9 bases in between. From germline, CDR1 is SGHDN and CDR2 FVKESK. CDR3 sequence reads: CASSQQAGSPLHF. CDR3 in DNA: TGTGCCAGCAGCCAACAGGCGGGGTCACCCCTCCACTTT.